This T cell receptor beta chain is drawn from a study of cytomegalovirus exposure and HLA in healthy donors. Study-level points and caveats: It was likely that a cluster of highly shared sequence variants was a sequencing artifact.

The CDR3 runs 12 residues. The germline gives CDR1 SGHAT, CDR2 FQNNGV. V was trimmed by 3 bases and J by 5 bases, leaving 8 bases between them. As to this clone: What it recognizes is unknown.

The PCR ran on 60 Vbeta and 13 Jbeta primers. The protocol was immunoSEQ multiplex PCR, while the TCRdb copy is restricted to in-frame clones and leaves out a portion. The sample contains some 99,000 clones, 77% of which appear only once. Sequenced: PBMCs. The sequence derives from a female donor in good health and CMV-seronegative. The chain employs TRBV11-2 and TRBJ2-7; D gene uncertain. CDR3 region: CASSFGHDEQYF. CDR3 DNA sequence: TGTGCCAGCAGCTTCGGTCATGACGAGCAGTACTTC.